This T cell receptor (beta chain) was profiled in a study of blood T cell repertoires in COVID-19. The wider study: The samples span acute and convalescent COVID-19 from the United States, Italy and Spain. T cells, B-cell-depleted T cells, or PBMCs provided the cDNA or gDNA that served as material.

CDR3 length: 14 residues. V shed 6 bases, J shed 2 bases, and the junction held 3 bases outside the gene matches. The germline V gene encodes CDR1 MNHEY and CDR2 SVGAGI. Per the authors' pipeline: Estimated nucleated cell counts came from reference gene primer amplification. The assay was immunoSEQ multiplex PCR, and TCRdb's table has in-frame clones only and misses some. The DNA was the basis for D and trimming; V, J and clone size are from that table. The sample includes 140,000 to 150,000 clones, more than 60% of them seen just once. This receptor was taken from a woman aged 55-70 years with acute or convalescent COVID-19. Sequences were obtained from peripheral blood. The J gene is TRBJ1-5, the V gene TRBV6-5, with 8 bases fitting TRBD1. The CDR3 spells CASRGTGGNQPQHF. Written as DNA, the CDR3 is TGTGCCAGCAGGGGGACAGGCGGCAATCAGCCCCAGCATTTT.